This entry is about one TCR beta chain. This record comes from a study of blood T cell repertoires in COVID-19. Turning to the study itself: There were acute and convalescent COVID-19 samples, and they came from the United States, Italy and Spain. Sources were T cells, B-cell-depleted T cells, or PBMCs; the material itself was cDNA or gDNA.

Germline CDR1 is MDHEN and CDR2 is SYDVKM. V dropped 2 bases and J dropped 2 bases, with 10 bases sitting between them. The CDR3 loop spans 14 amino acids. Original data processing: Reference gene primer amplification gave nucleated cell count estimates. Assay used: immunoSEQ multiplex PCR; TCRdb lists only in-frame clones, some missing. V and J calls and clone size are given by that table; D and trimming were obtained from the DNA. The sample lists 200,000 to 250,000 clones, around 87% occurring once. What was sequenced was peripheral blood. The receptor was derived from a woman younger than 45 who had recovered from COVID-19. This chain joins TRBV28 and TRBJ2-7, with D perhaps TRBD1 (6 bases). This chain's CDR3 is CASSLTWGPYEQYF. In DNA, the CDR3 is TGTGCCAGCAGTTTAACTTGGGGGCCCTACGAGCAGTACTTC. Together with reference TRBV28 and TRBJ2-7, the CDR3 gives the full variable domain: DVKVTQSSRYLVKRTGEKVFLECVQDMDHENMFWYRQDPGLGLRLIYFSYDVKMKEKGDIPEGYSVSREKKERFSLILESASTNQTSMYLCASSLTWGPYEQYFGPGTRLTVT.